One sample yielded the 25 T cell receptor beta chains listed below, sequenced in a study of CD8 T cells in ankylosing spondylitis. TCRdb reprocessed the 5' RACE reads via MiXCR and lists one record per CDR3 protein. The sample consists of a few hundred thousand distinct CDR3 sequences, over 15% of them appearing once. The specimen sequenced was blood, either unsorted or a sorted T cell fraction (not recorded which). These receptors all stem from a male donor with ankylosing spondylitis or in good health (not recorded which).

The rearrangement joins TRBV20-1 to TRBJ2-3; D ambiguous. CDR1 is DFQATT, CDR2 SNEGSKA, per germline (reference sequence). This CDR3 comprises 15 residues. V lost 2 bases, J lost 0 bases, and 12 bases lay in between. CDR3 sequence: CSARNILGSTDTQYF. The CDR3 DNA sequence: TGCAGTGCTAGAAACATTTTAGGGAGCACAGATACGCAGTATTTT.

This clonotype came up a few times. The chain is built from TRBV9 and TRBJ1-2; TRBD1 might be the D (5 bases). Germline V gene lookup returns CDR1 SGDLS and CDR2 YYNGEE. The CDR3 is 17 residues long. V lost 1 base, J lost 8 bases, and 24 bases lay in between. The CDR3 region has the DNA TGTGCCAGCAGCGTATCGTATTCGGGACGAGGGGCCTACGGCTACACCTTC. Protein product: CASSVSYSGRGAYGYTF.

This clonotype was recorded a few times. The CDR3 region is CSARVTGSRLGTQYF. CDR3 DNA sequence: TGCAGTGCTAGAGTTACAGGGTCCCGGTTAGGTACGCAGTATTTT. The chain is built from TRBV20-1 and TRBJ2-3, with D possibly TRBD1 on 6 matching bases. This CDR3 has 15 residues. V lost 1 base, J lost 8 bases, and 19 bases lay in between. Germline CDR1 reads DFQATT; CDR2 reads SNEGSKA (reference sequence).

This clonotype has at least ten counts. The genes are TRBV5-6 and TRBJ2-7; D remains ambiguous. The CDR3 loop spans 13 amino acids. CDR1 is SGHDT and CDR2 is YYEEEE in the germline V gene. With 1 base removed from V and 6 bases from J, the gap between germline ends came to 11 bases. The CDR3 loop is CASSLSEGREQYF. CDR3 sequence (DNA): TGTGCCAGCAGCTTGTCTGAAGGACGCGAGCAGTACTTC.

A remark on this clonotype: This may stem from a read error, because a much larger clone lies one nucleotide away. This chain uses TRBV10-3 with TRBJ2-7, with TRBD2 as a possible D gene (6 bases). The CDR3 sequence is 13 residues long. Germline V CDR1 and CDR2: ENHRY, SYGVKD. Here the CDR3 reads CAISDGGSSEQYF. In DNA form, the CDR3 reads TGTGCCATCAGTGACGGGGGTTCCTCCGAGCAGTACTTC.

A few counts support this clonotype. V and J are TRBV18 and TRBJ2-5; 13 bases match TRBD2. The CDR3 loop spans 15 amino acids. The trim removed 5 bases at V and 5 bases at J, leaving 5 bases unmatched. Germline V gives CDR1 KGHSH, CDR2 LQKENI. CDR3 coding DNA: TGTGCCAGCTCAGCCGGGACTAGCGGGATCGAGACCCAGTACTTC. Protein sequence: CASSAGTSGIETQYF.

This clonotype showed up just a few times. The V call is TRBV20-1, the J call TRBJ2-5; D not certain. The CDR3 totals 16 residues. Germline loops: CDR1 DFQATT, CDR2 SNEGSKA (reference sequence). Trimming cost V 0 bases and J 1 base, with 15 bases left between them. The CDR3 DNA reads TGCAGTGCTAGAGATTACGAACCGTCGATCCAAGAGACCCAGTACTTC. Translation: CSARDYEPSIQETQYF.

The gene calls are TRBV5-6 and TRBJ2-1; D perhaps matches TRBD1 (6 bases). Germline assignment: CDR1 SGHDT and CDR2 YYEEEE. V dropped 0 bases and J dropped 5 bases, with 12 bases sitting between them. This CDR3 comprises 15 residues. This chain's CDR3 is CASSLAGESNNEQFF. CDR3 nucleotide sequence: TGTGCCAGCAGCTTGGCAGGGGAATCAAACAATGAGCAGTTCTTC.

In DNA form, the CDR3 reads TGCAGCGTGGAGGCCCCGGGATACGGCACCGGGGAGCTGTTTTTT. It translates to CSVEAPGYGTGELFF. The V call is TRBV29-1, the J call TRBJ2-2, with D possibly TRBD2 on 5 matching bases. Trimming took 6 bases from V and 4 from J, leaving 18 bases between them. The germline gives CDR1 SQVTM, CDR2 ANQGSEA. CDR3 length equals 15 residues.

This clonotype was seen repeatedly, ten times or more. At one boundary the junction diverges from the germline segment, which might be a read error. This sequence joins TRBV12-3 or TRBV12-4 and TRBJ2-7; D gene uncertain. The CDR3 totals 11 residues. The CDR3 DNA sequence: TGCGCCAGCAGCTTGGGGATCGAGCAGTACTTC. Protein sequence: CASSLGIEQYF.

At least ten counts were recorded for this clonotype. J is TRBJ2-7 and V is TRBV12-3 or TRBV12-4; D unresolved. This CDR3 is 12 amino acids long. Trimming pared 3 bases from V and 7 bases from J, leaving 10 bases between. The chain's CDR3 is CASSFGLPEQYF. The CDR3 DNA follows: TGTGCCAGCAGTTTCGGGCTCCCGGAGCAGTACTTC.

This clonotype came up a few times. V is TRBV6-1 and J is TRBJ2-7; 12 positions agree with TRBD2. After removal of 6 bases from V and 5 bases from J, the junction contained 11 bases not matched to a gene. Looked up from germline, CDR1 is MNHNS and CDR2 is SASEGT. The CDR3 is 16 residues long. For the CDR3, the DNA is TGTGCCAGCAGGGGGACTAGCGGGTTTGTTCCGGACGAGCAGTACTTC. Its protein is CASRGTSGFVPDEQYF.

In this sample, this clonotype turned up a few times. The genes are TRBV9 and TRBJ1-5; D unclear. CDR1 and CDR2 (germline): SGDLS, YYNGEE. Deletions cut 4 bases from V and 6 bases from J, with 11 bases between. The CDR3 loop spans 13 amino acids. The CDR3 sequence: CASSTAGGQPQHF. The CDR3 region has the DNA TGTGCCAGCAGCACAGCGGGAGGTCAGCCCCAGCATTTT. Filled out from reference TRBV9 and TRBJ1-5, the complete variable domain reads DSGVTQTPKHLITATGQRVTLRCSPRSGDLSVYWYQQSLDQGLQFLIQYYNGEERAKGNILERFSAQQFPDLHSELNLSSLELGDSALYFCASSTAGGQPQHFGDGTRLSIL.

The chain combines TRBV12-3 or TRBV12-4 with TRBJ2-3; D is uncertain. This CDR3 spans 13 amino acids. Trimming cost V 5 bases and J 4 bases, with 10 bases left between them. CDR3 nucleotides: TGTGCCAGCAGTGAGCCCTCCGCAGATACGCAGTATTTT. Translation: CASSEPSADTQYF.

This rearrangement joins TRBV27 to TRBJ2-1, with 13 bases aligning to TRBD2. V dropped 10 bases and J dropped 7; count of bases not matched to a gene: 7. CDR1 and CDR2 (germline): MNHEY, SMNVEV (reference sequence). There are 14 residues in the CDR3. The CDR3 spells CATGLAGVINEQFF. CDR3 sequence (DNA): TGTGCCACAGGACTAGCGGGGGTCATTAATGAGCAGTTCTTC.

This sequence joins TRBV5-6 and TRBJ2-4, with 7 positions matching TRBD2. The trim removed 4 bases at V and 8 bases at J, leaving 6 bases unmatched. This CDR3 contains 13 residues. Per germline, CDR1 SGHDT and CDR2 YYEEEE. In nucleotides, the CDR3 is TGTGCCAGCAGCCCCGACAGCGGGGACATTCAGTACTTC. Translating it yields CASSPDSGDIQYF.

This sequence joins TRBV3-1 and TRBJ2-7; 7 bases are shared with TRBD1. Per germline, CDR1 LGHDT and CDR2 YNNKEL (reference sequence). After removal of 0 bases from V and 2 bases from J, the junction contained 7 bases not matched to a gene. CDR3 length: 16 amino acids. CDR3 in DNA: TGTGCCAGCAGCCAAGACGAGGGGGCGCTGGCCTACGAGCAGTACTTC. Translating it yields CASSQDEGALAYEQYF.

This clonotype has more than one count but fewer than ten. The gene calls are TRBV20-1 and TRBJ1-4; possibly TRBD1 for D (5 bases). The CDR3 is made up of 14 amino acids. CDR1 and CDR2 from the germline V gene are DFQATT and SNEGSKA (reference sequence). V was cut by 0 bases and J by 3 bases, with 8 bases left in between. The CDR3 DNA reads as TGCAGTGCTAGAGATCAGGGACCTAATGAAAAACTGTTTTTT. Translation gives CSARDQGPNEKLFF.

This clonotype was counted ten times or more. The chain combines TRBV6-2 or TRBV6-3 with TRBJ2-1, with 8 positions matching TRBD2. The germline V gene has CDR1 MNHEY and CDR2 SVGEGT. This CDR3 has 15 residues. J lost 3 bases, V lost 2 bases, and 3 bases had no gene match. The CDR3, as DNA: TGTGCCAGCAGTTACACTAGCGGAGACTACAATGAGCAGTTCTTC. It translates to CASSYTSGDYNEQFF.

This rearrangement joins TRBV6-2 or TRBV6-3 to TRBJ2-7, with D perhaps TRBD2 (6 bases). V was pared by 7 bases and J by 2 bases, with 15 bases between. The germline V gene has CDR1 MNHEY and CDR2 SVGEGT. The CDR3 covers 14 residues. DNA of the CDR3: TGTGCCAGCAAGGGACTCATTTCGCCCTACGAGCAGTACTTC. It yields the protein CASKGLISPYEQYF.

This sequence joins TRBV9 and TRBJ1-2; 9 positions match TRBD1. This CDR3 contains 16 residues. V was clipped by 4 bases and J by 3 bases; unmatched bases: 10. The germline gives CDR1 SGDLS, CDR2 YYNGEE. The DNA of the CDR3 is TGTGCCAGCAGCTCCTTCGACAGGGGGTATTACTATGGCTACACCTTC. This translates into CASSSFDRGYYYGYTF. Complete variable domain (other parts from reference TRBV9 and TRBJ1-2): DSGVTQTPKHLITATGQRVTLRCSPRSGDLSVYWYQQSLDQGLQFLIQYYNGEERAKGNILERFSAQQFPDLHSELNLSSLELGDSALYFCASSSFDRGYYYGYTFGSGTRLTVV.

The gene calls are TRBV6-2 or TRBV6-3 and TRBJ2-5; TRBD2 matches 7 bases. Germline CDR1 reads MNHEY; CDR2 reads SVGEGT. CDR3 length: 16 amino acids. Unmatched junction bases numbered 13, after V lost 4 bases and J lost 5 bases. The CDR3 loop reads CASSFLTAGVEETQYF. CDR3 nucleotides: TGTGCCAGCAGTTTCCTCACCGCGGGAGTGGAGGAGACCCAGTACTTC.

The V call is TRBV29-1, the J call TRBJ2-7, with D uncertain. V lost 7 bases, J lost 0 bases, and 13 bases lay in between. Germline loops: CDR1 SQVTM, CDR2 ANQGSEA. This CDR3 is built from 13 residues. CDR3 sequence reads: CSAAQGLSYEQYF. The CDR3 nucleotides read TGCAGCGCGGCTCAAGGCCTCTCCTACGAGCAGTACTTC.

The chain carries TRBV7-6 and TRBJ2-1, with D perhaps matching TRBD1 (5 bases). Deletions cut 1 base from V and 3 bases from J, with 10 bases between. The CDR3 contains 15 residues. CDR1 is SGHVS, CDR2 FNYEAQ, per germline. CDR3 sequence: CASSLGQYFYNEQFF. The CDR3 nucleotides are TGTGCCAGCAGCTTAGGACAGTACTTCTACAATGAGCAGTTCTTC.

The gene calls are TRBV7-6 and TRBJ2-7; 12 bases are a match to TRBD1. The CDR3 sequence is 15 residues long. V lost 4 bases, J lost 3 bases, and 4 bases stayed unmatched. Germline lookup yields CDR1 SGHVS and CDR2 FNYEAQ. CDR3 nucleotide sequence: TGTGCCAGCAGCTCAGGGGACAGGGGGCTCTACGAGCAGTACTTC. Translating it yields CASSSGDRGLYEQYF.